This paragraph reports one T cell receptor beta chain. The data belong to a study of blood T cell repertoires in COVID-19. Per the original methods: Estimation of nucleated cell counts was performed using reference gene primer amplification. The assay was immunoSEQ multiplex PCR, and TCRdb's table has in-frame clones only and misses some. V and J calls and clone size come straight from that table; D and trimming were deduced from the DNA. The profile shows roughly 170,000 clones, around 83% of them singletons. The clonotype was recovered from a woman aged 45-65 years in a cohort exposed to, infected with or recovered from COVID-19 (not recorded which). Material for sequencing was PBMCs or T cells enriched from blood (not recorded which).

The CDR3 coding sequence is TGTGCCAGCAGCGTGCGGGGTAGCGGGTTTGATGAGCAGTTCTTC. It translates to CASSVRGSGFDEQFF. The chain carries TRBV9 and TRBJ2-1; 7 bases map to TRBD2. Germline V CDR1 and CDR2: SGDLS, YYNGEE. Trimming cost V 2 bases and J 8 bases; bases outside gene matches: 10. The CDR3 runs 15 residues.